This T cell receptor (beta chain) was sequenced during a study of early T cells in non-severe SARS-CoV-2 infection (dated by TCRdb to the early 2020s). Notes on the research overall: Bulk RNA from unsorted whole blood was used for TCR sequencing, so alpha and beta chains could not be paired. Results and caveats for the whole study, not just this receptor: VDJdb matching was skewed toward anti-spike CD8 responses and likely underestimated virus-specific expansions, missing private and CD4 specificities.

Set within a cohort of healthcare workers in London, UK, this nested case-control study involved weekly PCR testing of nasopharyngeal swabs along with blood sampling. Between 23 and 31 March 2020, the week of the UK lockdown, healthcare workers were enrolled and then followed up weekly for as long as 16 weeks. Trimming accounts for 3 bases at V and 0 bases at J, while the number of junction bases matched to no gene is 7. Inclusive of the bounding cysteine and phenylalanine, the CDR3 is 16 residues long. Only the CDR3 part of the read is kept: 48 bases, read in frame from the first base. Taken from the germline V gene (reference sequence), the CDR1 and CDR2 loops are LGHDT and YNNKEL. Library prep was done by 5' RACE. Sequencing was performed on a NextSeq 500. Unique molecular identifiers were attached to individual cDNA molecules in the TCR library protocol so that sequencing error and PCR bias could be corrected. Both TCR alpha and beta chains were sequenced, and tight co-correlation was observed between alpha and beta sequence abundances in each sample. The paper's data handling went like this. Decombinator V4 was used to annotate the V gene, J gene and CDR3 of the TCR sequences. TCRs were defined as expanded if a significant change between any two time points was detected under a Poisson model with p below 0.0001. Abundances of TCRs were expressed as counts per million after normalisation to the total number of TCRs sequenced in each sample. MAIT TCRs were defined by TRAV1-2 paired with TRAJ12, TRAJ20 or TRAJ33, and iNKT TCRs by TRAV10 paired with TRAJ18. VDJdb, accessed 1 November 2021, was searched for CMV, EBV and SARS-CoV-2 annotated TCRs, excluding TCRs annotated for multiple antigens. TCRdb trimmed public reads at Q25 via fastp, called clones via MiXCR and kept in-frame beta chains. Rows matching on CDR3 protein sequence are summarized as one entry with the most common DNA and genes. In this record, the V and J calls reflect TCRdb's handling and not the investigators' own analysis. Recorded for this sample are fewer than 55,000 distinct CDR3 sequences; about 9.7% of them occurred a single time. Under 5.5% of the sample is in the top ten clones.

Note on this clonotype: Its antigen target is currently unknown. Base qualities are missing; no much larger clone stands one base away.

Sequences were obtained from whole blood. The receptor comes from an adult who was a healthcare worker with PCR-confirmed SARS-CoV-2 infection or an uninfected control (not recorded which). The V and J genes are TRBV3-1 and TRBJ2-7, with 8 central nucleotides matching TRBD1. Here the CDR3 is given as CASSHPRTGPSYEQYF. The DNA is as follows: TGTGCCAGCAGCCATCCTCGGACAGGGCCCTCCTACGAGCAGTACTTC.